This T cell receptor (beta chain) was identified during a study of T cell responses to AZD1222 COVID-19 vaccine. Using immunoSEQ multiplex PCR, the repertoire was profiled, and TCRdb retains in-frame clones only, with some absent. The profile covers about 110,000 clones, with less than 95% appearing a single time and roughly 8% taken by the ten largest. Trimming removed 6 bases from V and 5 bases from J, with 17 bases in between. The CDR3 contains 14 residues. CDR1 is SGHTA and CDR2 is FQGNSA in the germline V gene. The clonotype comes from an adult who received the AZD1222 COVID-19 vaccine. The sample here was peripheral blood, taken 28 days after the second AZD1222 dose. The rearrangement links TRBV7-2 to TRBJ2-7, with D possibly being TRBD1 (5 bases). As DNA, the CDR3 is TGTGCCAGCAGTCCGCCGGTGGCAGGGAACGAGCAGTACTTC. The encoded protein is CASSPPVAGNEQYF.